This passage covers 25 T cell receptor beta chains from one sample sequenced in a study of blood T cell repertoires in COVID-19. TCRdb's table, derived via immunoSEQ multiplex PCR, lists solely in-frame clones and lacks some. The table has roughly 670,000 clones, over 80% seen once. Sequenced sample: peripheral blood. The receptors shown here come from a woman under 30 with acute or convalescent COVID-19.

This chain uses TRBV7-9 with TRBJ2-3; D gene ambiguous. The ends were cut back, 3 bases at V and 3 bases at J, with 4 bases in the middle. The CDR3 sequence is 12 residues long. Germline V gene sequence: CDR1 SEHNR, CDR2 FQNEAQ (reference sequence). DNA of the CDR3: TGTGCCAGCAGCTTCCAGACAGATACGCAGTATTTT. Translation gives CASSFQTDTQYF.

The gene calls are TRBV28 and TRBJ1-1; D perhaps matches TRBD1 (5 bases). The germline V gene has CDR1 MDHEN and CDR2 SYDVKM. This CDR3 has 13 amino acids. V was pared by 10 bases and J by 5 bases, with 17 bases between. The chain's CDR3 is CATTSTGGTEAFF. CDR3 nucleotide sequence: TGTGCCACGACGAGCACGGGGGGAACTGAAGCTTTCTTT.

This clone occurred once. The rearrangement uses TRBV5-1 and TRBJ2-7, with 7 bases lining up with TRBD1. The CDR3 is 15 residues long. The germline V gene encodes CDR1 SGHRS and CDR2 YFSETQ. With 0 bases clipped from V and 6 bases from J, the junction kept 9 bases outside the gene matches. The CDR3 coding sequence is TGCGCCAGCAGCTTGGTAGTCTCAGGGGGTACCGAGCAGTACTTC. This translates into CASSLVVSGGTEQYF.

V and J are TRBV18 and TRBJ1-1; maybe TRBD1 (5 bases). Germline values: CDR1 KGHSH, CDR2 LQKENI. Deletions cut 4 bases from V and 8 bases from J, with 14 bases between. The CDR3 has 13 amino acids. The CDR3 DNA sequence: TGTGCCAGCTCACTTGAGGTGGGGGGAGAAGCTTTCTTT. Protein: CASSLEVGGEAFF.

The chain uses TRBV4-1 and TRBJ2-5; 8 nucleotides match TRBD2. This CDR3 contains 17 residues. Germline trimming cut 2 bases from V and 0 bases from J; bases unmatched to any gene: 8. CDR1 and CDR2 (germline): MGHRA, YSYEKL. CDR3 nucleotides: TGCGCCAGCAGCCAACAGGTCCGGGGGGGTCACCAAGAGACCCAGTACTTC. It yields the protein CASSQQVRGGHQETQYF.

This chain uses TRBV28 with TRBJ2-3, with 10 bases lining up with TRBD2. Germline V gives CDR1 MDHEN, CDR2 SYDVKM. V was clipped by 6 bases and J by 0 bases; unmatched bases: 9. The length of the CDR3 is 17 residues. The CDR3 is CASSPHSSGGSTDTQYF. The CDR3, as DNA: TGTGCCAGCAGCCCTCACTCTAGCGGGGGCAGCACAGATACGCAGTATTTT. Variable domain in full (rest from reference TRBV28 and TRBJ2-3): DVKVTQSSRYLVKRTGEKVFLECVQDMDHENMFWYRQDPGLGLRLIYFSYDVKMKEKGDIPEGYSVSREKKERFSLILESASTNQTSMYLCASSPHSSGGSTDTQYFGPGTRLTVL.

The chain has TRBV9 and TRBJ2-7; the D is unclear. Per the germline V gene, CDR1 is SGDLS and CDR2 is YYNGEE. CDR3 length equals 15 residues. Deletions cut 0 bases from V and 3 bases from J, with 13 bases between. DNA of the CDR3: TGTGCCAGCAGCGTAGCGGGTCTCCCCAGCTACGAGCAGTACTTC. Its protein is CASSVAGLPSYEQYF.

This clone was seen only once. The chain has TRBV24-1 and TRBJ1-2; 8 bases map to TRBD1. Trimming cost V 6 bases and J 6 bases; bases outside gene matches: 2. The CDR3 runs to 12 residues. Per the germline V gene, CDR1 is KGHDR and CDR2 is SFDVKD. This CDR3 is CATSPGGDGYTF. The CDR3 region has the DNA TGTGCCACCAGTCCAGGGGGCGATGGCTACACCTTC.

V and J are TRBV3-1 (or the pseudogene TRBV3-2) and TRBJ1-3, with 7 nucleotides matching TRBD1. Germline CDR1 LGHDT, CDR2 YNNKEL (reference sequence). The CDR3 is 17 residues long. V shed 4 bases and J 2 bases; nucleotides not matched to a gene: 11. The CDR3 spells CASSPRRQGVPGNTIYF. CDR3 in DNA: TGTGCCAGCAGCCCCAGACGACAGGGTGTTCCTGGAAACACCATATATTTT.

The CDR3 here is CASSLGQQGGTEAFF. Written as DNA, the CDR3 is TGCGCCAGCAGCTTGGGACAGCAGGGAGGTACTGAAGCTTTCTTT. The chain is built from TRBV5-1 and TRBJ1-1, with a weak D call TRBD1 (5 bases). Germline lookup yields CDR1 SGHRS and CDR2 YFSETQ. Trimming pared 0 bases from V and 5 bases from J, leaving 14 bases between. This CDR3 has 15 amino acids.

The gene calls are TRBV25-1 and TRBJ1-2; 8 bases are a match to TRBD1. V lost 4 bases and J lost 7; bases outside the gene matches: 5. The V gene's germline CDR1 is MGHDK and CDR2 SYGVNS. This CDR3 has 13 amino acids. CDR3 coding DNA: TGTGCCAGCAGTGTATTACAGGGGGGTGGCTACACCTTC. This sequence encodes CASSVLQGGGYTF.

The V gene is TRBV12-5, the J gene TRBJ1-5, with a tentative D call TRBD1 (5 bases). V was clipped by 7 bases and J by 5 bases, with 12 bases between them. CDR1 is LGHNT, CDR2 FRNRAP, per germline. The CDR3 is 13 amino acids. This CDR3 reads CASAPTADQPQHF. In DNA form, the CDR3 reads TGTGCTAGTGCTCCGACAGCCGATCAGCCCCAGCATTTT.

The chain recombines TRBV4-3 with TRBJ1-2; possible D gene TRBD1, 5 bases. The length of the CDR3 is 17 residues. V lost 0 bases to trimming and J lost 6 bases, with 20 bases between them. The germline V gene encodes CDR1 LGHNA and CDR2 YSLEER. The CDR3 coding sequence is TGCGCCAGCAGCCAAGATCGGGTCGGCGGGGGAGGGAATGGCTACACCTTC. As protein: CASSQDRVGGGGNGYTF.

V and J are TRBV4-1 and TRBJ1-2; D is ambiguous. With 5 bases removed from V and 4 bases from J, the gap between germline ends came to 11 bases. Germline CDR1 is MGHRA and CDR2 is YSYEKL. The CDR3 totals 13 residues. The CDR3 nucleotides are TGCGCCAGCAGCGCACGGGTGGGCTATGGCTACACCTTC. Its protein is CASSARVGYGYTF.

This chain joins TRBV4-3 and TRBJ1-1, with D possibly matching TRBD1 (6 bases). V was pared by 2 bases and J by 1 base, with 14 bases between. Germline CDR1 and CDR2: LGHNA and YSLEER. CDR3 length: 16 residues. CDR3 protein: CASSQQPGHQNTEAFF. The CDR3 DNA reads TGCGCCAGCAGCCAACAACCGGGACATCAGAACACTGAAGCTTTCTTT.

The chain couples TRBV30 to TRBJ2-7; 9 bases match TRBD1. The CDR3 is 15 amino acids. Germline CDR1 reads GTSNPN; CDR2 reads SVGIG (reference sequence). The junction had 5 bases not matched to a gene; V was cut back by 1 base and J by 1 base. This CDR3 is CAWSAGQGYSYEQYF. The DNA of the CDR3 is TGTGCCTGGAGTGCCGGACAGGGGTATTCCTACGAGCAGTACTTC.

The genes are TRBV4-3 and TRBJ2-7; weak D call: TRBD2 (5 bases). The CDR3 is made up of 15 amino acids. V shed 0 bases and J shed 0 bases, with 9 bases lying between them. The V gene's germline CDR1 is LGHNA and CDR2 YSLEER. As DNA, the CDR3 is TGCGCCAGCAGCCAAGATCAGCGGAGCTCCTACGAGCAGTACTTC. It yields the protein CASSQDQRSSYEQYF.

The chain is built from TRBV27 and TRBJ1-5; D gene unclear. V lost 3 bases and J 5 bases, leaving 8 bases between the germline ends. Germline CDR1 is MNHEY and CDR2 is SMNVEV (reference sequence). The CDR3 has 13 residues. Written as DNA, the CDR3 is TGTGCCAGCAGTTTTTTAGGAGATCAGCCCCAGCATTTT. Amino acid sequence: CASSFLGDQPQHF.

The chain joins TRBV5-1 to TRBJ1-2, with unresolved D. The CDR3 totals 14 residues. Trimming stripped 0 bases from V and 3 bases from J, with 9 bases between. Per germline, CDR1 SGHRS and CDR2 YFSETQ. The CDR3 region has the DNA TGCGCCAGCAGCTTGGAAAAGAACTACTATGGCTACACCTTC. Amino acid sequence: CASSLEKNYYGYTF.

The V call is TRBV19, the J call TRBJ2-7; D is undetermined. V gave up 4 bases and J gave up 3 bases, with 10 bases separating them. Germline lookup yields CDR1 LNHDA and CDR2 SQIVND (reference sequence). The CDR3 sequence is 13 residues long. For the CDR3, the DNA is TGTGCCAGTAGTAATGGTAACAGCTACGAGCAGTACTTC. This gives the protein CASSNGNSYEQYF.

The chain joins TRBV11-2 to TRBJ2-2; D is ambiguous. In germline, CDR1 is SGHAT, CDR2 FQNNGV. Trimming took 3 bases from V and 6 from J, leaving 8 bases between them. The CDR3 loop spans 13 amino acids. As DNA, the CDR3 is TGTGCCAGCAGCTTGCCAGGCCCCGGGGAGCTGTTTTTT. It translates to CASSLPGPGELFF.

The rearrangement joins TRBV4-1 to TRBJ1-4, with D perhaps matching TRBD1 (6 bases). Per germline, CDR1 MGHRA and CDR2 YSYEKL. This CDR3 is built from 17 residues. V lost 2 bases to trimming and J lost 6 bases, with 19 bases between them. DNA for the CDR3: TGCGCCAGCAGCCAACGACAGGATCCCATGTTGGATGAAAAACTGTTTTTT. This translates into CASSQRQDPMLDEKLFF.

The rearrangement joins TRBV6-5 to TRBJ1-2; 7 nucleotides line up with TRBD1. In germline, CDR1 is MNHEY, CDR2 SVGAGI. The CDR3 is 13 amino acids. The V segment lost 5 bases and the J segment 5 bases; nucleotides outside the gene matches: 5. In DNA, the CDR3 is TGTGCCAGCAGTACCGGGACAGCGTATGGCTACACCTTC. It translates to CASSTGTAYGYTF.

This clone appeared a single time. As DNA, the CDR3 is TGTGCCAGCCGCCTAGCGGGGGGCCAAGAGACCCAGTACTTC. It translates to CASRLAGGQETQYF. The V and J genes are TRBV7-8 and TRBJ2-5; 11 nucleotides align to TRBD2. The germline CDR1 and CDR2 sequences are SGHVS and FQNEAQ. This CDR3 has 14 amino acids. Unmatched junction bases numbered 3, after V lost 8 bases and J lost 1 base.

The genes are TRBV11-1 and TRBJ1-5; the match to TRBD1 covers 10 bases. The junction had 10 bases not matched to a gene; V was cut back by 5 bases and J by 6 bases. The CDR3 runs 16 residues. Germline CDR1 and CDR2: SGHAT and FQDESV (reference sequence). The CDR3, as DNA: TGTGCCAGCAGCCCGCGACAGGGGGCGTTGGCTCAGCCCCAGCATTTT. Translating it yields CASSPRQGALAQPQHF.